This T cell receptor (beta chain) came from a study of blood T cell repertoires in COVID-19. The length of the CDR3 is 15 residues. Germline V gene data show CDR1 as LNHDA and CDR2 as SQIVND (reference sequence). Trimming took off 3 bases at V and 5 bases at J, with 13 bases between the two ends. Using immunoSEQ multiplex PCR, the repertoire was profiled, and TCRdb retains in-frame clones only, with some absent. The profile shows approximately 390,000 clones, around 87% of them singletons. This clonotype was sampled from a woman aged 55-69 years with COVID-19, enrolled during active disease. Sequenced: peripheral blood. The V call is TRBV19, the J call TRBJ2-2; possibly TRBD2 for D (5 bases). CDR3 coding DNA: TGTGCCAGTAGTATCTTACGAGGGTTAACCGGGGAGCTGTTTTTT. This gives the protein CASSILRGLTGELFF. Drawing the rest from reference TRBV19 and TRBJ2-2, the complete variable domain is DGGITQSPKYLFRKEGQNVTLSCEQNLNHDAMYWYRQDPGQGLRLIYYSQIVNDFQKGDIAEGYSVSREKKESFPLTVTSAQKNPTAFYLCASSILRGLTGELFFGEGSRLTVL.